This TCR beta chain emerged from a study of T cell repertoires in cytomegalovirus infection. Overall study: It can be stated that public TCR beta signatures indicated CMV infection as well as a matching HLA type. Study-level results: Cumulative public TCR beta family frequency identified carriers of CMV plus the relevant HLA.

The length of the CDR3 is 14 residues. V was shortened by 4 bases and J by 5 bases, with 13 bases between the two germline ends. TCRdb re-called the reads through MiXCR, storing one row per CDR3 protein. Among about 260,000 distinct CDR3 sequences listed, roughly an eighth were seen once. As concerns this clonotype: As yet, its antigen is unknown.

The source is a human donor in good health (CMV status not recorded). Some clones in this sample may be carry-over from other donors' samples. Material for sequencing was PBMCs. V is TRBV12-3 or TRBV12-4 and J is TRBJ2-3; maybe TRBD2 (6 bases). The CDR3 here is CASSSLGRIDTQYF. Here the CDR3 DNA reads TGTGCCAGCAGTTCCCTTGGGAGGATAGATACGCAGTATTTT.